Listed here are 9 T cell receptor beta chains from one sample, sequenced in a study of tumor-infiltrating lymphocytes in primary liver carcinoma. Production of TCR beta cDNA used approximately 0.45 ug total RNA together with a constant-region primer. Nested multiplex PCR, run for three rounds with slightly modified ARM-PCR, yielded TCR beta libraries. Primers for the first two PCR rounds were TRBV1-TRBV30 forward primers and a C-beta reverse primer (around 10 cycles per round). TCRdb re-analysed the multiplex PCR reads in MiXCR, keeping a single row per CDR3 protein. The sample holds under 50,000 distinct CDR3 sequences, 60% to 85% seen once. Starting material for RNA and DNA co-extraction consisted of roughly 19-34 mg of unsorted bulk tissue. What was sequenced was liver tumor tissue from sampling region 5. This sample's subset: tumor region T5, tumor centre. The receptors were sampled from a middle-aged man with primary liver carcinoma and hepatitis B virus infection.

As for this clonotype: The junction shows a germline mismatch at one end, possibly a read error. The J gene is TRBJ2-3, the V gene TRBV7-9; D gene unclear. The germline CDR1 and CDR2 sequences are SEHNR and FQNEAQ (reference sequence). The CDR3 is 11 residues long. The CDR3 region is CAGSPPDAQYF. CDR3 sequence (DNA): TGTGCCGGCAGCCCCCCCGATGCGCAGTATTTT.

In its sample, this clonotype was seen once. Possible read error: a much larger clone is one base away. The rearrangement links TRBV28 to TRBJ1-4; no reliable D call. Germline V CDR1 and CDR2: MDHEN, SYDVKM. The ends were cut back, 6 bases at V and 10 bases at J, with 21 bases in the middle. The CDR3 has 15 residues. For the CDR3, the DNA is TGTGCCAGCAGAACGGGGTCGAGGGTGTATGGAAAACTGTTTTTT. As protein: CASRTGSRVYGKLFF.

Concerning this clonotype itself: This may be a read error, as it is one base from a much larger clone. The chain recombines TRBV28 with TRBJ1-1; D is unclear. The CDR3 contains 14 residues. In germline, CDR1 is MDHEN, CDR2 SYDVKM. V lost 10 bases to trimming and J lost 0 bases, with 15 bases between them. The CDR3 sequence: CAISHHSMNTEAFF. The CDR3 DNA reads TGTGCCATCAGCCACCATTCTATGAACACTGAAGCTTTCTTT.

The chain uses TRBV10-2 and TRBJ2-6; maybe TRBD2 (5 bases). Looked up from germline, CDR1 is WSHSY and CDR2 is SAAADI. The CDR3 is 19 residues long. The V end was cut by 7 bases, the J end by 0 bases, with 22 bases between. The CDR3: CASNVLPADSLSGANVLTF. The CDR3 DNA is TGCGCCAGCAATGTCCTCCCAGCGGACTCTCTCTCTGGGGCCAACGTCCTGACTTTC.

Comments on this clonotype: Germline is not matched at one junction end, which may reflect a read error. This rearrangement joins TRBV13 to TRBJ2-2, with TRBD2 identical over 12 bases. Germline loops: CDR1 PRHDT, CDR2 FYEKMQ (reference sequence). The CDR3 consists of 19 residues. The CDR3 spells CASSLMWTSGTTNTGELFF. Here the CDR3 DNA reads TGTGCCAGCAGCTTAATGTGGACTAGCGGGACAACGAACACCGGGGAGTTGTTTTTT.

About this clonotype: The junction differs from germline at one of its ends, possibly a read error. The chain joins TRBV12-3 or TRBV12-4 to TRBJ1-5; 9 bases line up with TRBD1. The CDR3 has 15 residues. The CDR3 DNA reads TGCGCCAGCAGCCTCGGGACAGGGAGTGATCGGCCCCAGCATTTT. Encoded protein: CASSLGTGSDRPQHF.

About this clonotype: A junction end diverges from the germline sequence, so it may reflect a read error. The chain carries TRBV6-6 and TRBJ2-1, with 12 bases lining up with TRBD2. The CDR3 is 15 amino acids. Germline CDR1 and CDR2: MNHNY and SVGAGI (reference sequence). The CDR3 loop reads CVSRYGLAGHNVQFF. The CDR3 DNA sequence: TGTGTCAGTAGATATGGACTAGCGGGGCACAATGTGCAGTTCTTC.

This clonotype ranks as medium-sized (0.01 to 0.1%). The V gene is TRBV11-1, the J gene TRBJ2-1, with D possibly called TRBD1 or TRBD2 (5 bases each). CDR3 length equals 15 residues. V was trimmed by 3 bases and J by 12 bases, leaving 21 bases between them. Germline CDR1 is SGHAT and CDR2 is FQDESV (reference sequence). CDR3 sequence reads: CASSFEGRPGDGQFF. The CDR3 nucleotides read TGTGCCAGCAGCTTTGAGGGACGACCCGGGGACGGGCAGTTCTTC.

This clonotype was seen many times. This sequence joins TRBV10-3 and TRBJ2-6; D not certain. The CDR3 length is 15 residues. Germline V gives CDR1 ENHRY, CDR2 SYGVKD. V dropped 4 bases and J dropped 1 base, with 8 bases sitting between them. CDR3 bases: TGTGCCATCAGTGGCAGTACTTCTGGGGCCAACGTCCTGACTTTC. It yields the protein CAISGSTSGANVLTF.